This TCR beta chain was identified during a study of blood T cells in healthy people across ages. Turning to the study itself: The template switching approach captured approximately one barcoded beta molecule for every two T cells.

It was with a sample-barcoded 5' primer and a J-beta primer mix that a second PCR of roughly 6 to 11 cycles was run. A template-switch adaptor with 12 random nucleotides tagged each cDNA molecule. TCRdb reprocessed the 5' RACE reads via MiXCR and lists one record per CDR3 protein. The sample consists of about 780,000 distinct CDR3 sequences, about half of them appearing once. V lost 2 bases and J 4 bases, leaving 15 bases between the germline ends. Per the germline V gene, CDR1 is SGHTA and CDR2 is FQGTGA. The length of the CDR3 is 16 residues. At least 7 million PBMCs were isolated per sample. The sequence came from a man at least 80 years old in good health. What was sequenced was blood. The chain combines TRBV7-3 with TRBJ2-1, with D perhaps matching TRBD1 or TRBD2 (5 bases each). The CDR3 bases are TGTGCCAGCAGCTTACAACCGGGACGGATTTACAATGAGCAGTTCTTC. This translates into CASSLQPGRIYNEQFF.